This passage covers 21 T cell receptor beta chains from one sample sequenced in a study of blood T cells in healthy people across ages. PCR was performed a second time for about 6 to 12 cycles using a sample-barcoded 5' primer and a J-beta primer mix. TCRdb used MiXCR to reprocess the 5' RACE reads, holding one entry per CDR3 protein. The data contain approximately 900,000 distinct CDR3 sequences, almost 30% of them singletons. The same data also contributed to another study, on T cells of mothers and their children.

The sequenced material came from blood. The receptors were gathered from a woman in her thirties or forties in good health.

The J gene is TRBJ1-1, the V gene TRBV29-1, with unresolved D. The CDR3 contains 13 residues. V lost 1 base to trimming and J lost 1 base, with 7 bases between them. Germline CDR1 reads SQVTM; CDR2 reads ANQGSEA. CDR3: CSVEVIPNTEAFF. The CDR3 region has the DNA TGCAGCGTTGAAGTGATCCCGAACACTGAAGCTTTCTTT.

This clonotype occurred once. The chain combines TRBV10-2 with TRBJ1-5; TRBD1 agrees at 9 bases. Germline-derived CDR1 and CDR2 are WSHSY and SAAADI. J gave up 5 bases and V 2 bases, and 13 bases lay outside the gene matches. The CDR3 has 18 residues. In DNA, the CDR3 is TGCGCCAGCAGTGAGCGTGACCCCGGACAGGGGAATCATCAGCCCCAGCATTTT. Its translation is CASSERDPGQGNHQPQHF.

Turning to this clonotype: At one end the junction does not follow the germline gene, possibly because of a read error. V gene TRBV12-3 or TRBV12-4 combines with J gene TRBJ2-2, with no clear D. The CDR3 sequence is 14 residues long. DNA for the CDR3: TGTGCCACCAGTTTATCCGGGAACACCGGGGAGCTGTTTTTT. This codes for CATSLSGNTGELFF.

A few counts support this clonotype. The chain is built from TRBV5-1 and TRBJ1-2; 7 bases fit TRBD1. Germline values: CDR1 SGHRS, CDR2 YFSETQ. CDR3 length: 14 residues. J gave up 5 bases and V 4 bases, and 8 bases lay outside the gene matches. CDR3 sequence reads: CASSEGQASYGYTF. CDR3 nucleotide sequence: TGCGCCAGCAGCGAAGGACAGGCGAGTTATGGCTACACCTTC.

The genes are TRBV7-8 and TRBJ1-1; D gene unclear. The V gene's germline CDR1 is SGHVS and CDR2 FQNEAQ. This CDR3 has 13 amino acids. V lost 7 bases and J lost 0, with 9 bases in between. The DNA for the CDR3 is TGTGCCAGCAAAGTCTTCCTGAACACTGAAGCTTTCTTT. Protein sequence: CASKVFLNTEAFF.

The rearrangement uses TRBV24-1 and TRBJ2-5, with TRBD1 as a possible D gene (5 bases). This CDR3 is 12 amino acids long. Germline CDR1 and CDR2: KGHDR and SFDVKD. Between the trimmed V and J ends, which lost 3 bases and 5 bases, there was a span of 6 bases. The CDR3 nucleotides are TGTGCCACCAGTGATAAGGGGGAGACCCAGTACTTC. Translated: CATSDKGETQYF.

The V and J genes are TRBV24-1 and TRBJ2-2; a weak D match, TRBD1 (5 bases). There are 15 residues in the CDR3. V was clipped by 1 base and J by 5 bases, with 10 bases between them. The germline V gene encodes CDR1 KGHDR and CDR2 SFDVKD. The CDR3, as DNA: TGTGCCACCAGTGATTTCGGCAGGGCGACCGGGGAGCTGTTTTTT. Amino acid sequence: CATSDFGRATGELFF.

This chain links TRBV12-3 or TRBV12-4 with TRBJ2-2; D remains unclear. The CDR3 is 13 amino acids. The germline V and J ends were trimmed by 6 bases and 6 bases, with 11 bases remaining between them. The CDR3 bases are TGTGCCAGCAGCCACGGAGTGGCCGGGGAGCTGTTTTTT. This gives the protein CASSHGVAGELFF.

This clonotype came up a few times. A read error may account for a junction end that differs from germline. This chain links TRBV28 with TRBJ2-7; D is perhaps TRBD1 (5 bases). Germline V lookup: CDR1 MDHEN, CDR2 SYDVKM. The length of the CDR3 is 15 residues. This CDR3 is CAGSFPPRGSYEQYF. The CDR3 coding sequence is TGTGCCGGCAGTTTTCCTCCTAGGGGCTCCTACGAGCAGTACTTC.

Many counts were recorded for this clonotype. The rearrangement uses TRBV6-2 or TRBV6-3 and TRBJ2-1, with a weak D call TRBD2 (5 bases). The germline V gene has CDR1 MNHEY and CDR2 SVGEGT. There are 15 residues in the CDR3. V was pared by 0 bases and J by 4 bases, with 10 bases between. The CDR3 spells CASSYSPREYNEQFF. CDR3 DNA sequence: TGTGCCAGCAGTTACTCGCCCCGGGAATACAATGAGCAGTTCTTC.

This clonotype showed up just a few times. The genes are TRBV28 and TRBJ2-7, with 7 bases matching TRBD2. V dropped 3 bases and J dropped 9; count of bases not matched to a gene: 11. This CDR3 comprises 14 residues. In germline, CDR1 is MDHEN, CDR2 SYDVKM. The CDR3: CASSLTGGMKGQYF. CDR3 sequence (DNA): TGTGCCAGCAGTTTGACGGGGGGTATGAAGGGGCAGTACTTC.

The table lists this clonotype with many counts. The CDR3 loop is CASSLDRGVEAFF. For the CDR3, the DNA is TGTGCCAGCAGTTTAGACAGGGGAGTTGAAGCTTTCTTT. V usage is TRBV12-3 or TRBV12-4 and J usage is TRBJ1-1; 7 bases agree with TRBD1. The CDR3 covers 13 residues. The trim removed 1 base at V and 7 bases at J, leaving 3 bases unmatched.

The chain uses TRBV20-1 and TRBJ2-3; 9 bases are shared with TRBD2. V trimming: 6 bases; J trimming: 6 bases; junction bases outside the gene matches: 16. The CDR3 is made up of 16 amino acids. The V gene's germline CDR1 is DFQATT and CDR2 SNEGSKA (reference sequence). The CDR3 reads CSAPQTRGGPTDTQYF. CDR3 DNA: TGCAGTGCCCCCCAGACGCGGGGGGGCCCGACGGATACGCAGTATTTT.

This sequence joins TRBV3-1 and TRBJ1-3, with 8 bases identical to TRBD1. Germline V gene sequence: CDR1 LGHDT, CDR2 YNNKEL (reference sequence). This CDR3 has 14 residues. Losses at the gene ends were 3 bases for V and 3 bases for J; bases not matched to a gene: 1. CDR3: CASSQTGVGNTIYF. For the CDR3, the DNA is TGTGCCAGCAGCCAGACAGGGGTTGGAAACACCATATATTTT. The full variable domain, with the rest looked up from reference TRBV3-1 and TRBJ1-3, is DTAVSQTPKYLVTQMGNDKSIKCEQNLGHDTMYWYKQDSKKFLKIMFSYNNKELIINETVPNRFSPKSPDKAHLNLHINSLELGDSAVYFCASSQTGVGNTIYFGEGSWLTVV.

This clonotype was seen ten or more times. V usage is TRBV12-3 or TRBV12-4 and J usage is TRBJ2-4; no firm D call. V gave up 6 bases and J gave up 1 base, with 16 bases separating them. The CDR3 is made up of 16 amino acids. This CDR3 reads CASSYGDLWAKNIQYF. CDR3 sequence (DNA): TGTGCCAGCAGCTACGGAGACCTCTGGGCCAAAAACATTCAGTACTTC.

V gene TRBV9 combines with J gene TRBJ1-2; D perhaps matches TRBD1 (6 bases). CDR1 SGDLS and CDR2 YYNGEE come from the germline V gene. Trimming cost V 1 base and J 6 bases, with 10 bases left between them. The CDR3 is made up of 13 amino acids. In nucleotides, the CDR3 is TGTGCCAGCAGCGTAACAGGGTTGGATGGCTACACCTTC. Its translation is CASSVTGLDGYTF.

This clonotype has more than one count but fewer than ten. CDR3 protein: CASSFHRGNTEAFF. CDR3 DNA: TGTGCCAGCAGTTTCCACCGGGGAAACACTGAAGCTTTCTTT. This chain joins TRBV28 and TRBJ1-1; D ambiguous. Looked up from germline, CDR1 is MDHEN and CDR2 is SYDVKM. There are 14 residues in the CDR3. Trimming removed 3 bases at V and 2 bases at J, with 10 bases between.

The V gene is TRBV3-1, the J gene TRBJ2-1, with 9 bases lining up with TRBD1. The length of the CDR3 is 16 residues. With 1 base clipped from V and 4 bases from J, the junction kept 5 bases outside the gene matches. In germline, CDR1 is LGHDT, CDR2 YNNKEL (reference sequence). CDR3 nucleotides: TGTGCCAGCAGCCAAGCTGGACAGGGGTGGTACAATGAGCAGTTCTTC. Its translation: CASSQAGQGWYNEQFF.

This clonotype was counted ten times or more. The rearrangement links TRBV27 to TRBJ2-5, with a possible D match to TRBD1 (7 bases). The CDR3 is made up of 17 amino acids. The germline V gene encodes CDR1 MNHEY and CDR2 SMNVEV (reference sequence). Trimming removed 8 bases from V and 5 bases from J, with 27 bases in between. The CDR3 region is CASRDLKSGGLRETQYF. The CDR3 DNA sequence: TGTGCCAGCCGCGACCTAAAATCAGGGGGGCTGCGGGAGACCCAGTACTTC.

Only a few counts were recorded for this clonotype. One end of the junction varies from germline; a read error may be responsible. In DNA form, the CDR3 reads TGTGCCAGCAGCGACCTGACAGGGCATGGCCACACCTTC. Translated: CASSDLTGHGHTF. The rearrangement uses TRBV9 and TRBJ1-2; TRBD1 agrees at 7 bases. The CDR3 is 13 residues long. Germline CDR1 and CDR2: SGDLS and YYNGEE.

The V and J genes are TRBV12-3 or TRBV12-4 and TRBJ1-2; 7 bases align to TRBD1. The V and J ends lost 5 bases and 8 bases, in that order; junction bases with no gene match: 8. The CDR3 is 13 residues long. In nucleotides, the CDR3 is TGTGCCAGCAGTCTAAACCCGACAGGGGGCTACACCTTC. Translating gives CASSLNPTGGYTF.